Presented here are 25 T cell receptor beta chains from one specimen sequenced in a study of T cell responses to AZD1222 COVID-19 vaccine. Produced via immunoSEQ multiplex PCR; TCRdb's table is partial and in-frame only. Of about 170,000 clones detected, just under 95% appear once; the ten largest clones hold around 1.5%. Sequenced here: peripheral blood, sampled on day 0 of AZD1222 vaccination. The receptors here all came from an adult in good health.

The chain recombines TRBV29-1 with TRBJ2-7; tentative D call: TRBD2 (6 bases). V was shortened by 4 bases and J by 2 bases, with 15 bases between the two germline ends. The CDR3 runs to 14 residues. Germline CDR1 SQVTM, CDR2 ANQGSEA. The CDR3 region has the DNA TGCAGCGTTGGCCTACTAGCAGAGACCTACGAGCAGTACTTC. Amino acids: CSVGLLAETYEQYF.

As regards this clone: Other DNA sequences in this sample translate to the same CDR3. The chain joins TRBV7-9 to TRBJ2-7; D unresolved. V shed 3 bases and J shed 3 bases, with 3 bases lying between them. Germline V lookup: CDR1 SEHNR, CDR2 FQNEAQ (reference sequence). CDR3 length equals 11 residues. CDR3 DNA sequence: TGTGCCAGCAGCTTCAGCTACGAGCAGTACTTC. Residues: CASSFSYEQYF.

The chain is built from TRBV9 and TRBJ2-3, with TRBD2 matching over 10 bases. In germline, CDR1 is SGDLS, CDR2 YYNGEE. With V trimmed by 1 base and J by 4 bases, 9 bases remained unmatched. CDR3 length equals 17 residues. This CDR3 reads CASSVLASGGIADTQYF. The DNA for the CDR3 is TGTGCCAGCAGCGTACTCGCTAGCGGGGGAATTGCAGATACGCAGTATTTT.

This clone has only one observation. J is TRBJ1-1 and V is TRBV11-3; D remains ambiguous. V lost 6 bases to trimming and J lost 3 bases, with 11 bases between them. The length of the CDR3 is 13 residues. Germline loops: CDR1 SGHNT, CDR2 YENEEA. Here the CDR3 reads CASSRDRDTEAFF. The CDR3 region has the DNA TGTGCCAGCAGTCGAGACCGGGACACTGAAGCTTTCTTT.

This chain joins TRBV7-9 and TRBJ2-2; 8 positions agree with TRBD1. The CDR3 is 16 residues long. Germline V gene sequence: CDR1 SEHNR, CDR2 FQNEAQ (reference sequence). V shed 5 bases and J 3 bases; nucleotides not matched to a gene: 8. The CDR3 region is CASSLTGGPYTGELFF. Here the CDR3 DNA reads TGTGCCAGCAGCCTTACAGGGGGGCCCTACACCGGGGAGCTGTTTTTT.

The chain joins TRBV19 to TRBJ1-2; TRBD1 aligns across 7 bases. CDR1 is LNHDA, CDR2 SQIVND, per germline (reference sequence). The CDR3 loop spans 14 amino acids. J gave up 8 bases and V 0 bases, and 6 bases lay outside the gene matches. The CDR3 sequence: CASSIDHRGYGYTF. CDR3 DNA: TGTGCCAGTAGTATAGATCACAGGGGTTACGGCTACACCTTC.

The chain employs TRBV19 and TRBJ2-1, with TRBD2 matching over 8 bases. The V gene end was trimmed by 1 base and the J gene end by 4 bases; junction bases not matched to a gene: 6. The CDR3 totals 16 residues. Per the germline V gene, CDR1 is LNHDA and CDR2 is SQIVND (reference sequence). CDR3 in amino acids: CASSIGSGSRYNEQFF. CDR3 DNA sequence: TGTGCCAGTAGTATAGGGAGCGGGAGTAGGTACAATGAGCAGTTCTTC.

The rearrangement links TRBV10-1 to TRBJ2-7; 11 bases are shared with TRBD2. Germline V gene sequence: CDR1 WNHNN, CDR2 SYGVQD (reference sequence). This CDR3 contains 15 residues. Trimming removed 3 bases from V and 2 bases from J; junction bases left unmatched: 3. CDR3 in amino acids: CASSDSGRAAYEQYF. Written as DNA, the CDR3 is TGCGCCAGCAGTGATAGCGGGAGGGCGGCCTACGAGCAGTACTTC.

The chain joins TRBV30 to TRBJ1-5; 10 nucleotides match TRBD1. The V segment lost 1 base and the J segment 2 bases; nucleotides outside the gene matches: 2. This CDR3 comprises 15 residues. Germline values: CDR1 GTSNPN, CDR2 SVGIG (reference sequence). The CDR3 loop is CAWSGGTGGNQPQHF. The CDR3 coding sequence is TGTGCCTGGAGTGGCGGGACAGGGGGCAATCAGCCCCAGCATTTT.

The chain carries TRBV2 and TRBJ2-7; D gene ambiguous. V shed 6 bases and J shed 2 bases, with 14 bases lying between them. CDR3 length: 14 residues. Germline CDR1 reads SNHLY; CDR2 reads FYNNEI. The CDR3 reads CASRDPDGTYEQYF. The CDR3 coding sequence is TGTGCCAGCAGGGACCCGGATGGGACCTACGAGCAGTACTTC.

This clone was counted a single time. The chain carries TRBV2 and TRBJ2-1; 8 nucleotides agree with TRBD2. Germline V gene sequence: CDR1 SNHLY, CDR2 FYNNEI. The CDR3 is made up of 15 amino acids. With V trimmed by 11 bases and J by 7 bases, 16 bases remained unmatched. CDR3 loop: CAHRSTGGAGNEQFF. The CDR3 DNA reads as TGTGCCCACCGTTCGACCGGGGGGGCCGGGAATGAGCAGTTCTTC. The full variable domain, with the rest looked up from reference TRBV2 and TRBJ2-1, is EPEVTQTPSHQVTQMGQEVILRCVPISNHLYFYWYRQILGQKVEFLVSFYNNEISEKSEIFDDQFSVERPDGSNFTLKIRSTKLEDSAMYFCAHRSTGGAGNEQFFGPGTRLTVL.

The CDR3 loop is CASSIGGRDTEAFF. In DNA form, the CDR3 reads TGTGCCAGTAGTATAGGGGGCAGGGACACTGAAGCTTTCTTT. The chain recombines TRBV19 with TRBJ1-1, with a possible D match to TRBD1 (5 bases). Germline V gene data show CDR1 as LNHDA and CDR2 as SQIVND (reference sequence). This CDR3 has 14 residues. The V end lost 1 base, the J end lost 3 bases, and 9 bases lay between the germline ends.

This clone was observed a single time. The chain has TRBV7-9 and TRBJ1-2; 9 positions agree with TRBD1. The germline V gene encodes CDR1 SEHNR and CDR2 FQNEAQ (reference sequence). J gave up 2 bases and V 6 bases, and 1 base lay outside the gene matches. The CDR3 length is 13 residues. CDR3: CASRGQGNYGYTF. CDR3 DNA: TGTGCCAGCAGAGGACAGGGGAACTATGGCTACACCTTC.

This rearrangement joins TRBV19 to TRBJ2-1, with 10 bases lining up with TRBD1. CDR1 is LNHDA, CDR2 SQIVND, per germline (reference sequence). The CDR3 loop spans 19 amino acids. With V trimmed by 4 bases and J by 1 base, 13 bases remained unmatched. The CDR3 sequence is CASSRTGGWALESYNEQFF. CDR3 coding DNA: TGTGCCAGTAGTAGGACAGGGGGGTGGGCACTAGAATCCTACAATGAGCAGTTCTTC.

This clone appeared a few times. The chain joins TRBV4-3 to TRBJ1-1, with 7 bases identical to TRBD1. Trimming removed 2 bases from V and 7 bases from J; junction bases left unmatched: 4. The length of the CDR3 is 13 residues. CDR1 and CDR2 (germline): LGHNA, YSLEER. CDR3 nucleotides: TGCGCCAGCAGCCAATTTCAGGGGGATGAAGCTTTCTTT. Translation gives CASSQFQGDEAFF.

The chain recombines TRBV4-2 with TRBJ1-5; TRBD1 agrees at 9 bases. CDR1 is LGHNA, CDR2 YNFKEQ, per germline. The CDR3 extends over 15 amino acids. V dropped 3 bases and J dropped 5; count of bases not matched to a gene: 5. CDR3 region: CASSHGTGKDQPQHF. The CDR3 nucleotides read TGTGCCAGCAGCCACGGGACAGGGAAAGATCAGCCCCAGCATTTT.

Note on this clone: This CDR3 is also generated by other DNA sequences in the sample. This sequence joins TRBV19 and TRBJ2-2, with D possibly being TRBD1 (6 bases). Germline V gene data show CDR1 as LNHDA and CDR2 as SQIVND (reference sequence). The V end was cut by 4 bases, the J end by 0 bases, with 9 bases between. The CDR3 is made up of 15 amino acids. CDR3 coding DNA: TGTGCCAGTAGTACTGGACAGACGAACACCGGGGAGCTGTTTTTT. It yields the protein CASSTGQTNTGELFF.

This rearrangement joins TRBV7-3 to TRBJ1-1; D perhaps matches TRBD1 (6 bases). Trimming removed 5 bases at V and 5 bases at J, with 12 bases between. This CDR3 region has 13 residues. In germline, CDR1 is SGHTA, CDR2 FQGTGA. The CDR3 region is CASSLGGGTEAFF. CDR3 DNA: TGTGCCAGCAGCCTCGGAGGGGGGACTGAAGCTTTCTTT.

This clone is a singleton in its sample. CDR3 DNA: TGTGCCAGCAGCTTAGTAGGGCCTAGCGGGAGGGGGAGAGGAGAGACCCAGTACTTC. Its translation is CASSLVGPSGRGRGETQYF. The chain links TRBV7-8 to TRBJ2-5; 12 bases align to TRBD2. Looked up from germline, CDR1 is SGHVS and CDR2 is FQNEAQ. The CDR3 has 19 amino acids. The trim removed 1 base at V and 4 bases at J, leaving 13 bases unmatched.

This chain links TRBV2 with TRBJ1-1; no firm D call. The CDR3 consists of 12 residues. Between the trimmed V and J ends, which lost 3 bases and 12 bases, there was a span of 14 bases. Germline V gene data show CDR1 as SNHLY and CDR2 as FYNNEI. The DNA for the CDR3 is TGTGCCAGCAGTGACAGGACCAAGGTAACTTTCTTT. It translates to CASSDRTKVTFF. Variable domain in full (rest from reference TRBV2 and TRBJ1-1): EPEVTQTPSHQVTQMGQEVILRCVPISNHLYFYWYRQILGQKVEFLVSFYNNEISEKSEIFDDQFSVERPDGSNFTLKIRSTKLEDSAMYFCASSDRTKVTFFGQGTRLTVV.

This clone has a single count. CDR3 sequence reads: CASSRQVAYEQYF. The CDR3 DNA is TGTGCCAGCAGTAGACAGGTTGCCTACGAGCAGTACTTC. This rearrangement joins TRBV12-3 or TRBV12-4 to TRBJ2-7, with a tentative D call TRBD1 (6 bases). The CDR3 totals 13 residues. The ends were cut back, 5 bases at V and 2 bases at J, with 10 bases in the middle.

The chain couples TRBV2 to TRBJ1-5; D perhaps matches TRBD1 (5 bases). Germline CDR1 is SNHLY and CDR2 is FYNNEI. V was clipped by 6 bases and J by 3 bases, with 15 bases between them. CDR3 length: 15 amino acids. CDR3 in amino acids: CASSEKGRLNQPQHF. CDR3 coding DNA: TGTGCCAGCAGCGAAAAGGGACGGCTCAATCAGCCCCAGCATTTT. The variable domain in full, with the rest retrieved from reference TRBV2 and TRBJ1-5, is EPEVTQTPSHQVTQMGQEVILRCVPISNHLYFYWYRQILGQKVEFLVSFYNNEISEKSEIFDDQFSVERPDGSNFTLKIRSTKLEDSAMYFCASSEKGRLNQPQHFGDGTRLSIL.

This chain links TRBV27 with TRBJ1-6, with TRBD1 as a possible D gene (6 bases). The CDR3 spans 14 residues. V lost 3 bases, J lost 9 bases, and 12 bases lay in between. Per germline, CDR1 MNHEY and CDR2 SMNVEV (reference sequence). Here the CDR3 DNA reads TGTGCCAGCAGTTTTAACAGGGTCGGTTCACCCCTCCACTTT. Its protein is CASSFNRVGSPLHF.

The CDR3 region has the DNA TGTGCCAGCTCACCTACAGGGATCAATGAGCAGTTCTTC. Translating it yields CASSPTGINEQFF. This sequence joins TRBV18 and TRBJ2-1, with D possibly TRBD1 on 6 matching bases. Germline-derived CDR1 and CDR2 are KGHSH and LQKENI. The CDR3 is 13 residues long. Trimming pared 3 bases from V and 6 bases from J, leaving 9 bases between.

The chain couples TRBV27 to TRBJ1-6, with 8 positions matching TRBD1. The germline V gene has CDR1 MNHEY and CDR2 SMNVEV (reference sequence). CDR3 length: 13 amino acids. With V trimmed by 10 bases and J by 14 bases, 13 bases remained unmatched. DNA of the CDR3: TGTGCCACTACAGACAGGGGAAGGGGCGCCCTCCACTTT. Amino acids: CATTDRGRGALHF.